One TCR beta chain is described in this entry. Its target is not known. This sample is part of a study of shared clonotypes between healthy human individuals. TCRdb's copy holds only in-frame clones and misses some; the assay was immunoSEQ multiplex PCR. Here the sample spans around 600,000 clones, around 97% being singletons. Findings of the study overall: Across subsets, estimated richness was generally greater for naive than for memory populations. Shared across several donors were roughly 5% of the naive CD4 clonotypes.

The sequence was obtained from a woman aged 25-40 years in good health. The sequencing sample was made of naive CD4+ T cells sorted from blood. Subset defined: CD45RA+ positively selected.

For the CDR3, the DNA is TGTGCCAGCAGTTTACCCGGGACAGTGGACTACGAGCAGTACTTC. This sequence encodes CASSLPGTVDYEQYF. The chain uses TRBV28 and TRBJ2-7, with TRBD1 identical over 7 bases. The CDR3 sequence is 15 residues long. Per the germline V gene, CDR1 is MDHEN and CDR2 is SYDVKM. The J segment lost 3 bases and the V segment lost 2 bases, leaving 7 bases of the junction unmatched.